What follows are 14 T cell receptor beta chains derived from one specimen sequenced in a study of T cell repertoires in cytomegalovirus infection. TCRdb reanalysed the reads using MiXCR and keeps one entry per CDR3 protein. Of some 560,000 distinct CDR3 sequences listed, approximately 40% are singletons. The antigens of these receptors remain unknown. Material: cultured PBMCs, obtained from culture after CMV antigen stimulation. These receptor sequences come from a human donor in good health (CMV status not recorded). Some clones in this sample may be carry-over from other donors' samples.

This clonotype was seen only a few times. The chain uses TRBV5-5 and TRBJ1-2; 9 nucleotides agree with TRBD1. Looked up from germline, CDR1 is SGHKS and CDR2 is YYEKEE (reference sequence). There are 15 residues in the CDR3. After removal of 2 bases from V and 4 bases from J, the junction contained 6 bases not matched to a gene. The CDR3 reads CASSLSGTGTYGYTF. In DNA, the CDR3 is TGTGCCAGCAGCTTATCCGGGACAGGGACCTATGGCTACACCTTC.

The CDR3 is CASSIVRTSGSNEQFF. Here the CDR3 DNA reads TGTGCCAGTAGTATAGTGAGGACTAGCGGGAGTAATGAGCAGTTCTTC. The J gene is TRBJ2-1, the V gene TRBV19; 13 bases line up with TRBD2. The V gene end was trimmed by 1 base and the J gene end by 7 bases; junction bases not matched to a gene: 4. Germline V gene sequence: CDR1 LNHDA, CDR2 SQIVND (reference sequence). The CDR3 contains 16 residues.

The chain recombines TRBV12-3 or TRBV12-4 with TRBJ1-5, with 9 bases aligning to TRBD1. The CDR3 totals 13 residues. J gave up 5 bases and V 6 bases, and 2 bases lay outside the gene matches. Written as DNA, the CDR3 is TGTGCCAGCAGACAGGGGGCAGATCAGCCCCAGCATTTT. Protein sequence: CASRQGADQPQHF.

V and J are TRBV15 and TRBJ2-1, with 7 bases identical to TRBD2. J was trimmed by 4 bases and V by 1 base; bases with no gene match: 4. The CDR3 has 15 amino acids. Germline V lookup: CDR1 LNHNV, CDR2 YYDKDF (reference sequence). Written as DNA, the CDR3 is TGTGCCACCAGCAGAGTCGTTAGCGGGTACAATGAGCAGTTCTTC. This gives the protein CATSRVVSGYNEQFF.

The CDR3 sequence: CASSHALAGGRDEQFF. The CDR3 region has the DNA TGTGCCAGCAGCCATGCCCTAGCGGGGGGACGGGATGAGCAGTTCTTC. The V and J genes are TRBV5-5 and TRBJ2-1; the match to TRBD2 covers 11 bases. The V gene end was trimmed by 4 bases and the J gene end by 8 bases; junction bases not matched to a gene: 11. This CDR3 has 16 residues. Germline CDR1 reads SGHKS; CDR2 reads YYEKEE (reference sequence).

The chain links TRBV19 to TRBJ1-1, with D possibly TRBD1 on 5 matching bases. CDR3 length equals 14 residues. CDR1 LNHDA and CDR2 SQIVND come from the germline V gene (reference sequence). Trimming pared 7 bases from V and 3 bases from J, leaving 15 bases between. CDR3 region: CASIQGVGDTEAFF. Here the CDR3 DNA reads TGTGCCAGTATCCAAGGGGTTGGGGACACTGAAGCTTTCTTT.

This clonotype has a handful of counts. The DNA for the CDR3 is TGTGCCATCAGTGAGATTGCCGGGGGCGGATCACCCCTCCACTTT. Amino acids: CAISEIAGGGSPLHF. The J gene is TRBJ1-6, the V gene TRBV10-3; TRBD1 is a possible D gene (6 bases). Germline values: CDR1 ENHRY, CDR2 SYGVKD. The CDR3 has 15 residues. The germline V and J ends were trimmed by 2 bases and 10 bases, with 15 bases remaining between them.

J is TRBJ2-5 and V is TRBV10-3; 7 bases line up with TRBD2. The CDR3 totals 15 residues. V trimming: 3 bases; J trimming: 4 bases; junction bases outside the gene matches: 8. The V gene's germline CDR1 is ENHRY and CDR2 SYGVKD. CDR3 nucleotides: TGTGCCATCAGTGACCTGGGGGGGGTTCGAGAGACCCAGTACTTC. Translation gives CAISDLGGVRETQYF.

The chain has TRBV14 and TRBJ2-4; D gene unclear. The V and J ends lost 4 bases and 10 bases respectively, with 11 bases between them. CDR3 length: 12 amino acids. Germline loops: CDR1 SGHDN, CDR2 FVKESK. The CDR3 spells CASSPGLGIQYF. The CDR3 DNA reads as TGTGCCAGCAGCCCGGGCTTGGGAATTCAGTACTTC.

This clonotype has a handful of counts. The chain is built from TRBV7-2 and TRBJ1-5; TRBD1 matches at 8 bases. The germline CDR1 and CDR2 sequences are SGHTA and FQGNSA. The V segment lost 5 bases and the J segment 5 bases; nucleotides outside the gene matches: 8. CDR3 length: 15 residues. Here the CDR3 reads CASSQGRTGYQPQHF. CDR3 nucleotides: TGTGCCAGCAGCCAAGGCCGGACAGGGTATCAGCCCCAGCATTTT.

V usage is TRBV7-2 and J usage is TRBJ2-5; D perhaps matches TRBD2 (5 bases). CDR3 length: 13 residues. The V gene lost 4 bases and the J gene lost 14 bases, with 20 bases spanning the gap. Germline V gene data show CDR1 as SGHTA and CDR2 as FQGNSA. CDR3 coding DNA: TGTGCCAGCAGCTCAACTTCTAGCTCCTTAAGATACTTC. This encodes CASSSTSSSLRYF.

This chain connects TRBV7-2 to TRBJ2-2; 10 nucleotides agree with TRBD1. This CDR3 spans 15 amino acids. Germline CDR1 SGHTA, CDR2 FQGNSA. J gave up 7 bases and V 4 bases, and 6 bases lay outside the gene matches. CDR3 sequence reads: CASSSRQGAYGELFF. The CDR3 DNA reads as TGTGCCAGCAGCTCCAGACAGGGGGCTTACGGGGAGCTGTTTTTT.

The chain is built from TRBV5-1 and TRBJ2-5; tentative D call: TRBD2 (6 bases). Germline V gene data show CDR1 as SGHRS and CDR2 as YFSETQ. Trimming left V 1 base short and J 3 bases short, with 16 bases between. This CDR3 is 16 amino acids long. CDR3 in DNA: TGCGCCAGCAGCTTGTTAGGTAGGCGGGAAGAAGAGACCCAGTACTTC. Its protein is CASSLLGRREEETQYF.

The sample holds a few counts of this clonotype. The rearrangement uses TRBV2 and TRBJ2-7; D gene uncertain. The CDR3 contains 15 residues. The germline V and J ends were trimmed by 6 bases and 2 bases, with 17 bases remaining between them. CDR1 and CDR2 (germline): SNHLY, FYNNEI. The DNA of the CDR3 is TGTGCCAGCAGGGTAGGGCCGGCACGAACCTACGAGCAGTACTTC. Protein: CASRVGPARTYEQYF.